This entry lists 11 T cell receptor beta chains sequenced from one sample in a study of T-cell memory formation after mild COVID-19. TCRdb used MiXCR to reprocess the 5' RACE reads, holding one entry per CDR3 protein. The repertoire includes approximately 570,000 distinct CDR3 sequences, around 17% of them detected once, and around 12% sits in the top ten. The source material was PBMCs or a T cell subset sorted from them (not recorded which). The source is an adult woman who had mild COVID-19 (a few samples of this study predate the infection). Cell type and time point are not known.

The chain links TRBV7-9 to TRBJ1-5; 8 positions agree with TRBD1. V lost 5 bases, J lost 10 bases, and 7 bases stayed unmatched. The CDR3 is made up of 13 amino acids. CDR1 is SEHNR and CDR2 is FQNEAQ in the germline V gene (reference sequence). For the CDR3, the DNA is TGTGCCAGCAGCAAGGACAGGGCCAGACCCCAGCATTTT. Its translation is CASSKDRARPQHF.

V gene TRBV5-1 combines with J gene TRBJ2-3; D is uncertain. V was cut by 2 bases and J by 0 bases, with 16 bases left in between. This CDR3 region has 17 residues. Germline-derived CDR1 and CDR2 are SGHRS and YFSETQ. The CDR3 coding sequence is TGCGCCAGCAGCTTAAGCCCTTCTCACCCTAGCACAGATACGCAGTATTTT. This codes for CASSLSPSHPSTDTQYF.

The chain has TRBV6-1 and TRBJ1-5; D remains unclear. Germline values: CDR1 MNHNS, CDR2 SASEGT. The CDR3 runs to 15 residues. V was clipped by 1 base and J by 0 bases, with 7 bases between them. The CDR3, as DNA: TGTGCCAGCAGTGAAGGGAGGCCTAGCAATCAGCCCCAGCATTTT. Its protein product is CASSEGRPSNQPQHF.

The chain couples TRBV5-1 to TRBJ2-7; 13 bases fit TRBD2. The CDR3 covers 16 residues. After removal of 3 bases from V and 0 bases from J, the junction contained 3 bases not matched to a gene. CDR1 and CDR2 from the germline V gene are SGHRS and YFSETQ. The DNA for the CDR3 is TGCGCCAGCAGCTCCGGGACTAGCGGGGTCTCCTACGAGCAGTACTTC. This translates into CASSSGTSGVSYEQYF.

This clonotype has just a few counts. The chain is built from TRBV20-1 and TRBJ2-3; D gene ambiguous. CDR1 and CDR2 (germline): DFQATT, SNEGSKA (reference sequence). The length of the CDR3 is 11 residues. The V and J ends lost 1 base and 7 bases respectively, with 6 bases between them. The CDR3 loop is CSARAGYTQYF. In DNA, the CDR3 is TGCAGTGCTAGAGCGGGCTATACGCAGTATTTT.

The chain employs TRBV11-1 and TRBJ2-1; 8 nucleotides agree with TRBD2. Germline V lookup: CDR1 SGHAT, CDR2 FQDESV (reference sequence). Trimming cost V 4 bases and J 4 bases; bases outside gene matches: 18. There are 19 residues in the CDR3. CDR3 DNA: TGTGCCAGCAGCTCCTCGTTCGTCGAAGAGCGGGAGATATACAATGAGCAGTTCTTC. Its translation is CASSSSFVEEREIYNEQFF. Supplemented by reference TRBV11-1 and TRBJ2-1, the full variable domain reads EAEVAQSPRYKITEKSQAVAFWCDPISGHATLYWYRQILGQGPELLVQFQDESVVDDSQLPKDRFSAERLKGVDSTLKIQPAELGDSAMYLCASSSSFVEEREIYNEQFFGPGTRLTVL.

The rearrangement joins TRBV20-1 to TRBJ2-5; D is uncertain. V lost 5 bases, J lost 5 bases, and 6 bases lay in between. Germline assignment: CDR1 DFQATT and CDR2 SNEGSKA (reference sequence). CDR3 length: 10 residues. Here the CDR3 DNA reads TGCAGTGCTCACTCGGAGACCCAGTACTTC. Its translation is CSAHSETQYF.

This clonotype was observed at least ten times. The gene calls are TRBV12-3 or TRBV12-4 and TRBJ2-7; 9 bases match TRBD1. V dropped 3 bases and J dropped 5; count of bases not matched to a gene: 11. The CDR3 extends over 16 amino acids. This chain's CDR3 is CASSFYRGPTGDEQYF. In nucleotides, the CDR3 is TGTGCCAGCAGTTTCTACAGGGGGCCGACGGGGGACGAGCAGTACTTC.

CDR3 sequence (DNA): TGTGCCAGCAGTTTGGGGTGGACAGTGAACACCGGGGAGCTGTTTTTT. Translation gives CASSLGWTVNTGELFF. This chain connects TRBV12-3 or TRBV12-4 to TRBJ2-2, with D perhaps matching TRBD1 (6 bases). CDR3 length: 16 amino acids. V lost 3 bases to trimming and J lost 1 base, with 12 bases between them.

As DNA, the CDR3 is TGCAGTGCTAGGGAGACTAGCGGGAGCTTGGTCGAGCAGTACTTC. Translated: CSARETSGSLVEQYF. J is TRBJ2-7 and V is TRBV20-1; 12 nucleotides match TRBD2. V was pared by 3 bases and J by 6 bases, with 9 bases of the junction left unmatched. The germline V gene has CDR1 DFQATT and CDR2 SNEGSKA (reference sequence). CDR3 length: 15 amino acids.

The chain carries TRBV18 and TRBJ1-3, with a weak D call TRBD1 (5 bases). V shed 0 bases and J shed 4 bases, with 10 bases lying between them. CDR1 and CDR2 from the germline V gene are KGHSH and LQKENI. This CDR3 spans 15 amino acids. This chain's CDR3 is CASSPPSGAGNTIYF. CDR3 sequence (DNA): TGTGCCAGCTCACCACCGAGCGGGGCAGGAAACACCATATATTTT. Filled out from reference TRBV18 and TRBJ1-3, the complete variable domain reads NAGVMQNPRHLVRRRGQEARLRCSPMKGHSHVYWYRQLPEEGLKFMVYLQKENIIDESGMPKERFSAEFPKEGPSILRIQQVVRGDSAAYFCASSPPSGAGNTIYFGEGSWLTVV.